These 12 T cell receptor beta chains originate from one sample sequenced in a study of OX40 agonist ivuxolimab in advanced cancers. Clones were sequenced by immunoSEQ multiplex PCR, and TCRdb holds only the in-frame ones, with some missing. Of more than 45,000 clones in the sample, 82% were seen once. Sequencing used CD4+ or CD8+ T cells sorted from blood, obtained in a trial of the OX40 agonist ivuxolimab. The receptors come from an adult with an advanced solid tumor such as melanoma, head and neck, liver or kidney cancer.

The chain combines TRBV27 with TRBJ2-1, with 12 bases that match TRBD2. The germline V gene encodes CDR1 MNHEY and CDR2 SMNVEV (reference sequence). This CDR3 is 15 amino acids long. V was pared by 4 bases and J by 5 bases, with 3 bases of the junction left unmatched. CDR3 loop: CASSSRTSGDNEQFF. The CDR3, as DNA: TGTGCCAGCAGTTCTCGGACTAGCGGGGACAATGAGCAGTTCTTC.

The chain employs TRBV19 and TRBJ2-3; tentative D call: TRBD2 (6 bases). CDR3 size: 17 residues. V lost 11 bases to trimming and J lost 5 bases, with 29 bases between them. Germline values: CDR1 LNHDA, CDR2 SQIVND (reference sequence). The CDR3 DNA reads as TGTGCCGTAAGGGAGATGGCGGGACTCTCGGGAGTAGATACGCAGTATTTT. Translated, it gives CAVREMAGLSGVDTQYF.

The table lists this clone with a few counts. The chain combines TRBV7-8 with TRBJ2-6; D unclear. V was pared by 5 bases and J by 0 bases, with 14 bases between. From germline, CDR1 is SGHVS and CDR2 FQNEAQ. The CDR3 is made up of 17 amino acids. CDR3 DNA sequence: TGTGCCAGCAGCGAGAGCGTGATCAGCTCTGGGGCCAACGTCCTGACTTTC. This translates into CASSESVISSGANVLTF.

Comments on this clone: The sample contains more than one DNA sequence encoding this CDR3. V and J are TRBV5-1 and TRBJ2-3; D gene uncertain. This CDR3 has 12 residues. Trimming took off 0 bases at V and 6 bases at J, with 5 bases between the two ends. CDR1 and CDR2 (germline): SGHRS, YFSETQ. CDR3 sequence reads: CASSLEGDTQYF. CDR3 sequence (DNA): TGCGCCAGCAGCTTGGAAGGGGATACGCAGTATTTT. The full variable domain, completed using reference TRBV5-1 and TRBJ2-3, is KAGVTQTPRYLIKTRGQQVTLSCSPISGHRSVSWYQQTPGQGLQFLFEYFSETQRNKGNFPGRFSGRQFSNSRSEMNVSTLELGDSALYLCASSLEGDTQYFGPGTRLTVL.

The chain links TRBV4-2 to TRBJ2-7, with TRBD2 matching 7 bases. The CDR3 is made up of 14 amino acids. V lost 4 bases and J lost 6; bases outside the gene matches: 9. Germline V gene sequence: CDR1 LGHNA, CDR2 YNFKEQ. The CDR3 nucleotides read TGTGCCAGCAGCCCTGGGTATCCGGGGGGCGAGCAGTACTTC. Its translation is CASSPGYPGGEQYF.

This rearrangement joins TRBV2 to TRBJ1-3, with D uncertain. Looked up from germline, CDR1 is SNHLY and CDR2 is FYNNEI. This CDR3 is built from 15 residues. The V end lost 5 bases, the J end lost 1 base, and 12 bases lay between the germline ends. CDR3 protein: CASSRTRESGNTIYF. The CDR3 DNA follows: TGTGCCAGCAGTCGAACAAGAGAATCTGGAAACACCATATATTTT.

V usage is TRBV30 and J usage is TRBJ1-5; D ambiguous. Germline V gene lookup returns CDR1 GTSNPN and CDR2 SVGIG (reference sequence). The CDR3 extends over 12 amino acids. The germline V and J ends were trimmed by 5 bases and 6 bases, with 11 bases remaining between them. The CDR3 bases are TGTGCCTGGTCTGATCGGTTTCAGCCCCAGCATTTT. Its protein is CAWSDRFQPQHF.

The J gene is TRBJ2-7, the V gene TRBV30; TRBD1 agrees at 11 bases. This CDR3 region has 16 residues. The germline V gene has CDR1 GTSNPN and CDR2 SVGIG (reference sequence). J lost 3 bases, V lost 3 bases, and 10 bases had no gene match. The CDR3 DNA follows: TGTGCCTGGAGGCGGAGGATGGGACAGGGGGACTACGAGCAGTACTTC. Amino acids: CAWRRRMGQGDYEQYF. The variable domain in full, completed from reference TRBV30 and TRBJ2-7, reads SQTIHQWPATLVQPVGSPLSLECTVEGTSNPNLYWYRQAAGRGLQLLFYSVGIGQISSEVPQNLSASRPQDRQFILSSKKLLLSDSGFYLCAWRRRMGQGDYEQYFGPGTRLTVT.

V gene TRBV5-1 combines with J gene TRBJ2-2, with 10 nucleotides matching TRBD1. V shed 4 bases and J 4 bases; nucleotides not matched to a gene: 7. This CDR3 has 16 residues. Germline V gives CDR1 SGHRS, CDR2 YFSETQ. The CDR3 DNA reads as TGCGCCAGCAGCCCCACCGGACAGGGGGGCACCGGGGAGCTGTTTTTT. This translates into CASSPTGQGGTGELFF. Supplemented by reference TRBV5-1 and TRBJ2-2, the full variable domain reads KAGVTQTPRYLIKTRGQQVTLSCSPISGHRSVSWYQQTPGQGLQFLFEYFSETQRNKGNFPGRFSGRQFSNSRSEMNVSTLELGDSALYLCASSPTGQGGTGELFFGEGSRLTVL.

The CDR3 region is CASGLIGFLRQSIPEAFF. CDR3 bases: TGTGCTAGTGGTTTGATCGGATTTTTACGGCAGTCGATACCCGAAGCTTTCTTT. The chain is built from TRBV12-5 and TRBJ1-1; D gene unclear. The germline V gene has CDR1 LGHNT and CDR2 FRNRAP. V was shortened by 2 bases and J by 8 bases, with 27 bases between the two germline ends. This CDR3 is 18 amino acids long.

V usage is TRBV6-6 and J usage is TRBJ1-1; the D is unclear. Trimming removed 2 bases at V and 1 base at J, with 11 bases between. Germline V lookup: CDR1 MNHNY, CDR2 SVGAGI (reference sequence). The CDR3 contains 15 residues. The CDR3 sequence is CASSYSRSGNTEAFF. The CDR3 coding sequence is TGTGCCAGCAGTTACAGTCGGTCCGGGAACACTGAAGCTTTCTTT.

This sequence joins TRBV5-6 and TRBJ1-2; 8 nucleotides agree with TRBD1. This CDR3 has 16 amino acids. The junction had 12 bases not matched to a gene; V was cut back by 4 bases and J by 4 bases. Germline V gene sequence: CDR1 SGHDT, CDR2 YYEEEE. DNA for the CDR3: TGTGCCAGCAGCCCGGGACAGGTCGCGTACTCCTATGGCTACACCTTC. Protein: CASSPGQVAYSYGYTF. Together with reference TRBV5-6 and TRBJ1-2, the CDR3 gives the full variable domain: DAGVTQSPTHLIKTRGQQVTLRCSPKSGHDTVSWYQQALGQGPQFIFQYYEEEERQRGNFPDRFSGHQFPNYSSELNVNALLLGDSALYLCASSPGQVAYSYGYTFGSGTRLTVV.